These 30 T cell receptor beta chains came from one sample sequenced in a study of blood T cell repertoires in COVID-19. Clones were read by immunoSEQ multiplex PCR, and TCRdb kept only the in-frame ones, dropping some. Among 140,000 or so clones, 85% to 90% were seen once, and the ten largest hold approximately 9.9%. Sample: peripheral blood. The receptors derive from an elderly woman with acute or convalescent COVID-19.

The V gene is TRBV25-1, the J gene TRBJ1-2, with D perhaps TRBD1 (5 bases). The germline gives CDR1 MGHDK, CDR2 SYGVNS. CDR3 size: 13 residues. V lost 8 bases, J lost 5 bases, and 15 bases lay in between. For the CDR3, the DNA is TGTGCCAGCCAGGATTCAGGGTGGTATGGCTACACCTTC. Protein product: CASQDSGWYGYTF.

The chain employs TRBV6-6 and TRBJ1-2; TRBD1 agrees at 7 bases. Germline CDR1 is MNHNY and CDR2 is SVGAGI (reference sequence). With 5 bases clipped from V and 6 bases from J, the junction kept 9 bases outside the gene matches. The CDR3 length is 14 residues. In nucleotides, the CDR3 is TGTGCCAGCAGTCGGGGTGAACAGGGGCATGGCTACACCTTC. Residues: CASSRGEQGHGYTF.

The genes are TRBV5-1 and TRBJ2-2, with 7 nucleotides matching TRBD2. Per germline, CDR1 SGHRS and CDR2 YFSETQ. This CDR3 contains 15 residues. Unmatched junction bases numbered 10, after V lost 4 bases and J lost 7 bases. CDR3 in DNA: TGCGCCAGCAGCAACGGCGGGGGATCGGTCGGGGAGCTGTTTTTT. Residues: CASSNGGGSVGELFF. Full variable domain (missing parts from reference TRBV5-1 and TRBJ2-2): KAGVTQTPRYLIKTRGQQVTLSCSPISGHRSVSWYQQTPGQGLQFLFEYFSETQRNKGNFPGRFSGRQFSNSRSEMNVSTLELGDSALYLCASSNGGGSVGELFFGEGSRLTVL.

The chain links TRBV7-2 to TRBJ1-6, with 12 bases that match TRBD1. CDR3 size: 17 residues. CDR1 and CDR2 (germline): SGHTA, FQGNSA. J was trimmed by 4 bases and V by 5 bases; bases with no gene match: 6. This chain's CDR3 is CASSARDRGLYNSPLHF. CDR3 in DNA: TGTGCCAGCAGCGCCCGGGACAGGGGGCTTTATAATTCACCCCTCCACTTT.

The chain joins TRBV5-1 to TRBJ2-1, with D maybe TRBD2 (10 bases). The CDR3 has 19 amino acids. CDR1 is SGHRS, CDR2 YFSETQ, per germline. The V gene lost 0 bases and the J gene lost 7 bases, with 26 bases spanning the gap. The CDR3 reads CASSLVGQGTLAGVNEQFF. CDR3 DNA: TGCGCCAGCAGCTTGGTCGGACAGGGGACGCTAGCGGGGGTTAATGAGCAGTTCTTC.

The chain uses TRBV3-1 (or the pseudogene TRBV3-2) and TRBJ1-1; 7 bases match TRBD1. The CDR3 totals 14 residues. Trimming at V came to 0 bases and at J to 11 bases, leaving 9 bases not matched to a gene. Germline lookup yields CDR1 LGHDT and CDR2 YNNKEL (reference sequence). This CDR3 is CASSQEGNRGLAFF. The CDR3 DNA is TGTGCCAGCAGCCAAGAAGGGAACAGGGGCCTTGCTTTCTTT.

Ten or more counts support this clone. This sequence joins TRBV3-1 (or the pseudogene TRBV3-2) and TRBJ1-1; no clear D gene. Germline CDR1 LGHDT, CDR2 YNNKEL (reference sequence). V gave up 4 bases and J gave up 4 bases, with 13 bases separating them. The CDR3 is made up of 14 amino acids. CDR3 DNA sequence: TGTGCCAGCAGCCTACCTTCCGCAGGCACTGAAGCTTTCTTT. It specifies CASSLPSAGTEAFF.

CDR3 nucleotide sequence: TGTGCTACCTCCTATCAGGTGCAGGGGTTGGGAAACACCATATATTTT. Its translation: CATSYQVQGLGNTIYF. The chain employs TRBV12-5 and TRBJ1-3, with TRBD1 as a possible D gene (6 bases). The CDR3 runs 16 residues. In germline, CDR1 is LGHNT, CDR2 FRNRAP. The V end lost 10 bases, the J end lost 4 bases, and 23 bases lay between the germline ends.

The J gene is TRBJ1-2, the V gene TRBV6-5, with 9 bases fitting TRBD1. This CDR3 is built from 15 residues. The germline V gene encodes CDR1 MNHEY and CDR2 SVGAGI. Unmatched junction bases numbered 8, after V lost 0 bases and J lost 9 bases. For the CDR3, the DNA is TGTGCCAGCAGTTACTCGACGGGACAGGGTCAGAGCTACACCTTC. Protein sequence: CASSYSTGQGQSYTF.

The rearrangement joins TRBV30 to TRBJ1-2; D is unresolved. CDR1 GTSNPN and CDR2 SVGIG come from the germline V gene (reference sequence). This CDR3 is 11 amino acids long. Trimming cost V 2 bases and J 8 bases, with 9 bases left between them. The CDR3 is CAWSRDGGYTF. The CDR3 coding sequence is TGTGCCTGGAGTCGGGATGGCGGCTACACCTTC.

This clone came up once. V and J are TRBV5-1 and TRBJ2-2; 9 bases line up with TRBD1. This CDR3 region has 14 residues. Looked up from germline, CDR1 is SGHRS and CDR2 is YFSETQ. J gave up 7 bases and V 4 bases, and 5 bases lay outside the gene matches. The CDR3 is CASSRDRAGGELFF. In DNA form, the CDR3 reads TGCGCCAGCAGCCGGGACAGGGCCGGCGGGGAGCTGTTTTTT.

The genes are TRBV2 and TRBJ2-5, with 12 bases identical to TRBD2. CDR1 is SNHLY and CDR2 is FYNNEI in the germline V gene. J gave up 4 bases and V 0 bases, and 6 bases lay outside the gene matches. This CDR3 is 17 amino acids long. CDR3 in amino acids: CASSEATLAGGGETQYF. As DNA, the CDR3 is TGTGCCAGCAGTGAAGCGACACTAGCGGGGGGAGGAGAGACCCAGTACTTC.

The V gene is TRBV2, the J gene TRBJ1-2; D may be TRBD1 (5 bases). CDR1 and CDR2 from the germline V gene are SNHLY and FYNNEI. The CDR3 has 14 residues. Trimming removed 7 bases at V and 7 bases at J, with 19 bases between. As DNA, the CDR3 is TGTGCCAGCACCTTTTCCCGGGCCCAGGGTGGCTACACCTTC. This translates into CASTFSRAQGGYTF.

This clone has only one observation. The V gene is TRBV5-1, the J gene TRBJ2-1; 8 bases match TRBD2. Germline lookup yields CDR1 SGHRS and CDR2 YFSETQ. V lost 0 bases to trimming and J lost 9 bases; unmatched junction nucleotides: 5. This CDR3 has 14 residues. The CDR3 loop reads CASSLAGGSGEQFF. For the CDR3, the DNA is TGCGCCAGCAGCTTGGCGGGGGGGAGCGGTGAGCAGTTCTTC.

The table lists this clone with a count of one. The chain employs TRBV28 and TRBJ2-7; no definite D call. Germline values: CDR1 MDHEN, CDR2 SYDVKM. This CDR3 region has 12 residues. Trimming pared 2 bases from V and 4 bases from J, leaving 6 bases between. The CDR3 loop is CASSLNTYEQYF. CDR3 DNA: TGTGCCAGCAGTTTAAATACTTACGAGCAGTACTTC.

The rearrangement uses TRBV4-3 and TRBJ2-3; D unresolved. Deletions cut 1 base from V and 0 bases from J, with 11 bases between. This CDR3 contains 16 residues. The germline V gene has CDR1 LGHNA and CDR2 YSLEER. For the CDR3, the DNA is TGCGCCAGCAGCCAAGGTGGCCCTCCTAGCACAGATACGCAGTATTTT. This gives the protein CASSQGGPPSTDTQYF.

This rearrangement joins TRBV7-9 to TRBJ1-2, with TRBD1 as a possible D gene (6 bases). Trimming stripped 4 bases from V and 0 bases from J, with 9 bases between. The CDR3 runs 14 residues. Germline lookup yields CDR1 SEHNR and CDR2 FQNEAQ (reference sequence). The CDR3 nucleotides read TGTGCCAGCAGCTCGGACAGAACTAACTATGGCTACACCTTC. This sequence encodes CASSSDRTNYGYTF.

As DNA, the CDR3 is TGTGCCAGCTCACCATCGGGGGGCCCTACCACCGGGGAGCTGTTTTTT. Translating it yields CASSPSGGPTTGELFF. The chain links TRBV18 to TRBJ2-2, with D tentatively TRBD2 (7 bases). This CDR3 region has 16 residues. Looked up from germline, CDR1 is KGHSH and CDR2 is LQKENI. The V end lost 2 bases, the J end lost 4 bases, and 14 bases lay between the germline ends.

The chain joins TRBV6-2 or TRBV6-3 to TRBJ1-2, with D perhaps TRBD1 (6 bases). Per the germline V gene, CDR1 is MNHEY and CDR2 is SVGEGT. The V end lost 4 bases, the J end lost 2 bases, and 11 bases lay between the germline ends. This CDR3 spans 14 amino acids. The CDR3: CASSFAQGNYGYTF. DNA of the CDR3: TGTGCCAGCAGTTTTGCCCAGGGGAACTATGGCTACACCTTC.

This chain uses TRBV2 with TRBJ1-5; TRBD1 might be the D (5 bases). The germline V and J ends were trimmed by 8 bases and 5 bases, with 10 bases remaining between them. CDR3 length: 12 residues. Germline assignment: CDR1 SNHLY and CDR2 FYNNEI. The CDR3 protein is CASGGGDQPQHF. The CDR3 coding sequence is TGTGCCAGCGGGGGGGGAGATCAGCCCCAGCATTTT.

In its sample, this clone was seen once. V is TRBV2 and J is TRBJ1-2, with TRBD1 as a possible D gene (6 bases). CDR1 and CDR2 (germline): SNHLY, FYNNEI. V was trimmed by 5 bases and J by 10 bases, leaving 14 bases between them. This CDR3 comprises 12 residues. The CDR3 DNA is TGTGCCAGCAGTCTCTTTTCAGGGGCCTACACCTTC. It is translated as CASSLFSGAYTF.

CDR3 nucleotides: TGCGCCAGCAGCTTGGGAGGGGGGACCCAGTACTTC. It codes for CASSLGGGTQYF. This chain uses TRBV5-1 with TRBJ2-5; TRBD1 is a possible D gene (6 bases). CDR3 length equals 12 residues. CDR1 SGHRS and CDR2 YFSETQ come from the germline V gene. Deletions cut 0 bases from V and 7 bases from J, with 7 bases between.

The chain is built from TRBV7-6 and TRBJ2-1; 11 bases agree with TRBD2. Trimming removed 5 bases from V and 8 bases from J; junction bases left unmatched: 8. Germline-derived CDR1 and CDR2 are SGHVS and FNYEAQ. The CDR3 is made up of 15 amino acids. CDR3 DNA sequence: TGTGCCAGCAGCCCCAATAGCGGGGGGGCGGATGAGCAGTTCTTC. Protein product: CASSPNSGGADEQFF.

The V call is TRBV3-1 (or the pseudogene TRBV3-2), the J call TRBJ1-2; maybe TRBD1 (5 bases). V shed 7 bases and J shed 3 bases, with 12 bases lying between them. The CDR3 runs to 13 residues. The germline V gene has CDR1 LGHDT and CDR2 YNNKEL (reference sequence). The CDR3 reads CASNRQGYYGYTF. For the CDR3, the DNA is TGTGCCAGCAATCGCCAGGGTTACTATGGCTACACCTTC.

The CDR3 sequence is CASSPGITGKTGGNQPQHF. The CDR3 bases are TGTGCCAGCTCACCAGGGATAACCGGGAAGACAGGGGGGAATCAGCCCCAGCATTTT. This sequence joins TRBV18 and TRBJ1-5; 9 bases line up with TRBD1. This CDR3 has 19 amino acids. V shed 2 bases and J 4 bases; nucleotides not matched to a gene: 15. Germline V gene sequence: CDR1 KGHSH, CDR2 LQKENI.

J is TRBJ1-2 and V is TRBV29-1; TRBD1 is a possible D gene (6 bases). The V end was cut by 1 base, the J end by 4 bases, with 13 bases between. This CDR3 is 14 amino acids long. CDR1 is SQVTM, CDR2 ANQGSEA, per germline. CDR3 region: CSVEAPLTGYGYTF. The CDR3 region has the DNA TGCAGCGTTGAAGCTCCCCTGACAGGCTATGGCTACACCTTC.

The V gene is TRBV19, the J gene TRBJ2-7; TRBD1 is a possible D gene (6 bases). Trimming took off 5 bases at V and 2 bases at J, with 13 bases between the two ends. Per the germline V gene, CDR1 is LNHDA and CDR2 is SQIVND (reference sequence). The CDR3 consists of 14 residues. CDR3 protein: CASSPQGPPYEQYF. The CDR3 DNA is TGTGCCAGTAGTCCCCAGGGGCCCCCCTACGAGCAGTACTTC.

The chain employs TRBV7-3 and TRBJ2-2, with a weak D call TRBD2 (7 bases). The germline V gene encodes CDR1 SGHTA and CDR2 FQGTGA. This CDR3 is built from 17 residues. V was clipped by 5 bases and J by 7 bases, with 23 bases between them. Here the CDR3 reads CASSPKGGGGSFGELFF. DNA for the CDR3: TGTGCCAGCAGCCCGAAGGGGGGCGGGGGATCCTTCGGGGAGCTGTTTTTT.

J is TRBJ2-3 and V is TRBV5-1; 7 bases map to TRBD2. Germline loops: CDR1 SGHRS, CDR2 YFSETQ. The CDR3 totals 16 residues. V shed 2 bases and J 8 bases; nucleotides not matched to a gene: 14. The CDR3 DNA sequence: TGCGCCAGCAGCTTCCGGGACTACCGATTAGGTGGTACGCAGTATTTT. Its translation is CASSFRDYRLGGTQYF.

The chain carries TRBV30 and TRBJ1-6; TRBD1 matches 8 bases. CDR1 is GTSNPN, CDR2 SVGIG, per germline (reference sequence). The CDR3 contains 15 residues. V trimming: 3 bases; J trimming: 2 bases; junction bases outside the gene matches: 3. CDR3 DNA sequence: TGTGCCTGGAGGGGACAGGCGGCCTATAATTCACCCCTCCACTTT. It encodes CAWRGQAAYNSPLHF.